Reported below is one T cell receptor beta chain. Its matching antigen is unknown. V was pared by 2 bases and J by 0 bases, with 6 bases of the junction left unmatched. CDR3 length: 18 amino acids. CDR1 is SGHAT and CDR2 is FQNNGV in the germline V gene. Profiled with immunoSEQ multiplex PCR; TCRdb holds only in-frame clones, not every one. Of tens of thousands of clones listed, about 86% are singletons. These data belong to a study of OX40 agonist ivuxolimab in advanced cancers. For the study at large: Three patients responded partially, comprising one with hepatocellular carcinoma and two with cutaneous melanoma.

Study results and caveats: Expanded peripheral T-cell antigen specificity went undetermined.

The V gene is TRBV11-2, the J gene TRBJ2-3, with 12 bases matching TRBD2. The clonotype comes from an adult with an advanced solid tumor such as melanoma, head and neck, liver or kidney cancer. The sample in question was CD4+ or CD8+ T cells sorted from blood, obtained in a trial of the OX40 agonist ivuxolimab. The DNA of the CDR3 is TGTGCCAGCAGCTTACTAACTAGCGGGGGGACTAGCACAGATACGCAGTATTTT. Protein sequence: CASSLLTSGGTSTDTQYF.